These T cell receptor beta chains were read from a single sample in a study of T cell responses to AZD1222 COVID-19 vaccine. TCRdb's table, derived via immunoSEQ multiplex PCR, lists solely in-frame clones and lacks some. The sample lists 150,000 or so clones, 70% to 90% occurring once. Material: peripheral blood, obtained on day 0 of AZD1222 vaccination. The receptors originated from an adult in good health. The CDR3 runs from the conserved cysteine through the conserved F or W. The order of the fields is clone size, J gene, V gene, D gene, CDR3 DNA, CDR3 protein. A D gene is named only where the DNA matches it firmly. Clone size is shown for a subset of rows, as once, few, many or a class of expanded clone.

- TRBJ1-1 TRBV19 - TGTGCCAGTAGTAGGGGACGGACTGAAGCTTTCTTT CASSRGRTEAFF
- TRBJ2-7 TRBV5-1 - TGCGCCAGCAGCTTGGTGGGGGGCAGGGTGACCTACGAGCAGTACTTC CASSLVGGRVTYEQYF
- TRBJ2-3 TRBV6-1 TRBD2 TGTGCCAGCAGTGAAGGGGGAGGGACAGATACGCAGTATTTT CASSEGGGTDTQYF
- TRBJ2-5 TRBV28 - TGTGCCAGCAGTTTAGTCCAGGGATGGCAAGAGACCCAGTACTTC CASSLVQGWQETQYF
- TRBJ1-1 TRBV5-1 - TGCGCCAGCAGCTTGGATACAGGGTTCACTGAAGCTTTCTTT CASSLDTGFTEAFF
once TRBJ2-5 TRBV7-3 - TGTGCCAGCAGCTCCGGAAAGGGCCAAGAGACCCAGTACTTC CASSSGKGQETQYF
- TRBJ2-2 TRBV7-2 - TGTGCCAGCAGCTTAGGGCAGGGCCAAACCGGGGAGCTGTTTTTT CASSLGQGQTGELFF
- TRBJ1-6 TRBV6-5 TRBD1 TGTGCCAGCAGTTACTCGACAGGGCTGTCACCCCTCCACTTT CASSYSTGLSPLHF
once TRBJ1-5 TRBV4-1 - TGCGCCAGCAGCTTGGGTATGGGACTCTCCAACTTGGGCCAGCCCCAGCATTTT CASSLGMGLSNLGQPQHF
- TRBJ1-2 TRBV29-1 TRBD1 TGCAGCGTTGCCCGGATACAGGGGTTCGGCTACACCTTC CSVARIQGFGYTF
- TRBJ2-1 TRBV5-1 TRBD1 TGCGCCAGCTCTCAGACAGGGGGGGTTTACAATGAGCAGTTCTTC CASSQTGGVYNEQFF
- TRBJ2-5 TRBV28 TRBD1 TGTGCCAGCAGTTCATCTGGACAGGGCCCCAAGGAGACCCAGTACTTC CASSSSGQGPKETQYF
few TRBJ1-5 TRBV2 - TGTGCCAGCAGTGTAGGGCGACAGCCAAATCAGCCCCAGCATTTT CASSVGRQPNQPQHF
- TRBJ1-1 TRBV6-5 TRBD1 TGTGCCAGCAAAAGGGACAGCCTGAACACTGAAGCTTTCTTT CASKRDSLNTEAFF
once TRBJ1-1 TRBV28 - TGTGCCAGCAGTTTGGGGGGTCGGACTGAAGCTTTCTTT CASSLGGRTEAFF
- TRBJ1-1 TRBV2 - TGTGCCAGCAGGGAAACAGGAATGAACACTGAAGCTTTCTTT CASRETGMNTEAFF
once TRBJ1-1 TRBV18 - TGTGCCAGCTCACCACAAGTTGGACTCGAGAACACTGAAGCTTTCTTT CASSPQVGLENTEAFF
- TRBJ2-4 TRBV6-4 TRBD2 TGTGCCAGCAGTGATCGCGGACTAGCGGGACTAGCCAAAAACATTCAGTACTTC CASSDRGLAGLAKNIQYF